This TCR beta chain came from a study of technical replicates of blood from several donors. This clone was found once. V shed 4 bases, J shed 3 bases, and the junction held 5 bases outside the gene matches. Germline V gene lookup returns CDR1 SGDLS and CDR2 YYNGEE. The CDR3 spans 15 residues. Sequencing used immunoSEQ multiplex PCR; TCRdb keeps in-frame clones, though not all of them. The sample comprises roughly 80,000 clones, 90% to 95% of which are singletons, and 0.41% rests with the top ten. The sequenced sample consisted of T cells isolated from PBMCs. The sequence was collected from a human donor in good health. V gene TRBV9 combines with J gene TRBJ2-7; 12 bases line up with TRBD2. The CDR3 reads CASSPSGLAGYEQYF. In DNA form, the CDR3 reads TGTGCCAGCAGCCCCTCGGGACTAGCGGGCTACGAGCAGTACTTC. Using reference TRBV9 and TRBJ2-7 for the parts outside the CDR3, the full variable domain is DSGVTQTPKHLITATGQRVTLRCSPRSGDLSVYWYQQSLDQGLQFLIQYYNGEERAKGNILERFSAQQFPDLHSELNLSSLELGDSALYFCASSPSGLAGYEQYFGPGTRLTVT.